Below are 26 T cell receptor beta chains sequenced from a single sample in a study of blood T cells in healthy people across ages (dated by TCRdb to about 2015). Receptor libraries were prepared by 5' RACE. For sequencing, an Illumina HiSeq 2500 was employed. A second PCR of about 6 to 11 cycles was performed with a sample-barcoded 5' primer and a J-beta primer mix. TCRdb's own reprocessing of the public reads used fastp at Q25 and MiXCR and kept productive beta chains. Entries are consolidated by CDR3 protein sequence, retaining the most common genes and DNA. The sample table holds about 640,000 distinct CDR3 sequences, of which about 54% were seen once. The top ten hold 35% to 40% of the sample. Source material: blood. These receptors were taken from a man aged 55-75 years in good health.

This clonotype was recorded many times. A read error is possible here, since a much larger clone lies one base away. The V call is TRBV7-2, the J call TRBJ2-5, with TRBD1 matching 7 bases. Germline CDR1 reads SGHTA; CDR2 reads FQGNSA. V lost 5 bases, J lost 2 bases, and 5 bases stayed unmatched. The CDR3 extends over 14 amino acids. DNA for the CDR3: TGTGCCAGCAGCGTACACAGGGGACAAGAGACCCAGTACTTC. Translating it yields CASSVHRGQETQYF.

The rearrangement uses TRBV5-1 and TRBJ2-3; 7 nucleotides match TRBD2. V lost 2 bases and J lost 6; bases outside the gene matches: 6. The germline V gene encodes CDR1 SGHRS and CDR2 YFSETQ. CDR3 length: 14 residues. In nucleotides, the CDR3 is TGCGCCAGCAGCTTCGACCAGGGAGGGGATACGCAGTATTTT. Protein sequence: CASSFDQGGDTQYF.

In this sample, this clonotype turned up once. The J gene is TRBJ2-3, the V gene TRBV4-2; D possibly matches TRBD1 or TRBD2 (6 bases each). The CDR3 is made up of 15 amino acids. V lost 1 base, J lost 2 bases, and 10 bases lay in between. The V gene's germline CDR1 is LGHNA and CDR2 YNFKEQ. The CDR3 nucleotides read TGTGCCAGCAGCCAAGCGGGGGCCCTCACAGATACGCAGTATTTT. Residues: CASSQAGALTDTQYF.

Comments on this clonotype: One end of the junction does not line up with germline, which may come from a read error. This chain connects TRBV6-1 to TRBJ1-2, with 7 bases fitting TRBD1. The CDR3 loop spans 13 amino acids. Per the germline V gene, CDR1 is MNHNS and CDR2 is SASEGT. CDR3 protein: CVSRRQGLYGYTF. The CDR3 nucleotides read TGTGTCAGCAGGAGACAGGGCCTCTATGGCTACACCTTC.

The sample holds many counts of this clonotype. V usage is TRBV28 and J usage is TRBJ2-5; unclear D gene. Germline loops: CDR1 MDHEN, CDR2 SYDVKM. CDR3 size: 11 residues. Trimming removed 6 bases from V and 6 bases from J, with 8 bases in between. CDR3 in amino acids: CASSLKQTQYF. The CDR3 DNA sequence: TGTGCCAGCAGCTTAAAGCAGACCCAGTACTTC.

This chain joins TRBV7-2 and TRBJ2-1; a weak D match, TRBD1 (6 bases). The V end lost 5 bases, the J end lost 12 bases, and 20 bases lay between the germline ends. CDR1 SGHTA and CDR2 FQGNSA come from the germline V gene. The CDR3 runs to 14 residues. The CDR3 DNA reads as TGTGCCAGCAGCCCTATGGTAGGGGGTGGCTCGCAGTTCTTC. Amino acid sequence: CASSPMVGGGSQFF. Complete variable domain (other parts from reference TRBV7-2 and TRBJ2-1): GAGVSQSPSNKVTEKGKDVELRCDPISGHTALYWYRQSLGQGLEFLIYFQGNSAPDKSGLPSDRFSAERTGGSVSTLTIQRTQQEDSAVYLCASSPMVGGGSQFFGPGTRLTVL.

This clonotype was recorded a few times. The genes are TRBV20-1 and TRBJ1-2; D is uncertain. Germline V gives CDR1 DFQATT, CDR2 SNEGSKA (reference sequence). V lost 2 bases to trimming and J lost 6 bases, with 13 bases between them. The CDR3 covers 13 residues. In DNA form, the CDR3 reads TGCAGTGCTAGAACGTGGGAGATCAATGGCTACACCTTC. It encodes CSARTWEINGYTF.

This chain joins TRBV29-1 and TRBJ2-1; 16 nucleotides agree with TRBD2. The J call may be in error: the DNA end matches TRBJ2-7 better. This CDR3 has 15 residues. The germline V gene has CDR1 SQVTM and CDR2 ANQGSEA. The CDR3 region is CSVGGTSGGVNEQYF. The CDR3 DNA is TGCAGCGTAGGCGGGACTAGCGGGGGGGTCAATGAGCAGTACTTC.

For this clonotype: One end of the junction is discordant with germline, which a read error may explain. The V call is TRBV7-2, the J call TRBJ1-1; 9 positions agree with TRBD1. Germline lookup yields CDR1 SGHTA and CDR2 FQGNSA. This CDR3 has 17 residues. CDR3 protein: CASSLASPGQGNTEAFF. The CDR3, as DNA: TGTGCCAGCAGCCTAGCAAGCCCGGGACAGGGGAACACTGAAGCTTTCTTT.

CDR3: CATSTTRDLSYEQYF. For the CDR3, the DNA is TGTGCCACCAGTACAACCCGGGACTTATCCTACGAGCAGTACTTC. The chain recombines TRBV15 with TRBJ2-7; a weak D match, TRBD2 (6 bases). Between the trimmed V and J ends, which lost 6 bases and 1 base, there was a span of 16 bases. This CDR3 is 15 amino acids long. Per the germline V gene, CDR1 is LNHNV and CDR2 is YYDKDF (reference sequence).

This clonotype was observed once. This chain uses TRBV21-1 with TRBJ2-7; TRBD2 reflects the table's D call only, with no check against the DNA. TRBV21-1 is given as a pseudogene. The CDR3 spans 17 residues. The CDR3 loop is CASSKLPLGPRSYEQYV. The CDR3 DNA sequence: TGTGCCAGCAGCAAATTACCTTTGGGGCCCCGCTCCTACGAGCAGTACGTC.

The V call is TRBV5-1, the J call TRBJ1-6; the D is unclear. The V end lost 2 bases, the J end lost 11 bases, and 14 bases lay between the germline ends. The CDR3 contains 14 residues. Germline CDR1 SGHRS, CDR2 YFSETQ. CDR3 sequence (DNA): TGCGCCAGCAGCTTCAGTGAGGGCATAACACCCCTCCACTTT. This sequence encodes CASSFSEGITPLHF.

The chain joins TRBV19 to TRBJ1-5, with TRBD1 matching over 7 bases. Germline trimming cut 11 bases from V and 3 bases from J; bases unmatched to any gene: 7. The CDR3 is 13 amino acids. The germline V gene encodes CDR1 LNHDA and CDR2 SQIVND (reference sequence). DNA of the CDR3: TGTGCCTGTCGGGGACAGATCAATCAGCCCCAGCATTTT. Translated: CACRGQINQPQHF.

The table lists this clonotype with a few counts. V usage is TRBV7-6 and J usage is TRBJ1-4, with a tentative D call TRBD1 (5 bases). V was cut by 2 bases and J by 8 bases, with 18 bases left in between. The germline gives CDR1 SGHVS, CDR2 FNYEAQ. The CDR3 has 16 residues. This chain's CDR3 is CASSLRGDSGGEKLFF. The DNA for the CDR3 is TGTGCCAGCAGCTTAAGGGGAGACAGTGGCGGGGAAAAACTGTTTTTT.

The rearrangement uses TRBV20-1 and TRBJ2-6; D not certain. V was shortened by 0 bases and J by 4 bases, with 10 bases between the two germline ends. CDR3 size: 15 residues. The V gene's germline CDR1 is DFQATT and CDR2 SNEGSKA (reference sequence). The CDR3: CSARDQGKGANVLTF. The DNA of the CDR3 is TGCAGTGCTAGAGATCAAGGGAAGGGGGCCAACGTCCTGACTTTC.

With regard to this clonotype: The germline gene is not matched at one end of the junction; a read error may be the cause. The chain uses TRBV25-1 and TRBJ1-1, with 8 bases that match TRBD1. This CDR3 is 14 amino acids long. Germline values: CDR1 MGHDK, CDR2 SYGVNS. DNA for the CDR3: TGTGCTAGCAGTGAATTTCAGGGGGCCACTGAAGCTTTCTTT. Translated, it gives CASSEFQGATEAFF.

The table lists this clonotype with a count of one. The V gene is TRBV20-1, the J gene TRBJ2-1; D might be TRBD1 (5 bases). The J call is uncertain, as TRBJ2-7 better fits the DNA end. The CDR3 totals 16 residues. Germline loops: CDR1 DFQATT, CDR2 SNEGSKA (reference sequence). CDR3 sequence: CSASLIRVSSYNEQYF. CDR3 coding DNA: TGCAGTGCTAGTCTGATCAGGGTGAGCTCCTACAATGAGCAGTACTTC.

CDR3 amino acids: CASSPPSTDNTEAFF. In nucleotides, the CDR3 is TGTGCCAGCAGCCCTCCCTCTACAGATAACACTGAAGCTTTCTTT. J is TRBJ1-1 and V is TRBV11-2; D ambiguous. Trimming removed 5 bases from V and 2 bases from J, with 15 bases in between. Germline loops: CDR1 SGHAT, CDR2 FQNNGV. This CDR3 is 15 amino acids long.

The chain couples TRBV3-1 to TRBJ2-5; tentative D call: TRBD2 (6 bases). The CDR3 has 16 amino acids. Germline CDR1 is LGHDT and CDR2 is YNNKEL (reference sequence). The V and J ends lost 0 bases and 1 base respectively, with 12 bases between them. The CDR3: CASSQDGASVQETQYF. CDR3 bases: TGTGCCAGCAGCCAAGATGGGGCTAGCGTCCAAGAGACCCAGTACTTC.

V is TRBV4-2 and J is TRBJ2-3; 9 bases map to TRBD2. Per germline, CDR1 LGHNA and CDR2 YNFKEQ. Trimming removed 2 bases from V and 6 bases from J; junction bases left unmatched: 9. The CDR3 spans 16 residues. This CDR3 reads CASSQPGTSWTDTQYF. For the CDR3, the DNA is TGTGCCAGCAGCCAACCCGGGACTAGCTGGACCGATACGCAGTATTTT.

The V call is TRBV10-2, the J call TRBJ1-2; D possibly corresponds to TRBD1 (6 bases). Germline CDR1 reads WSHSY; CDR2 reads SAAADI. V lost 6 bases and J 8 bases, leaving 13 bases between the germline ends. There are 12 residues in the CDR3. The CDR3 coding sequence is TGCGCCAGCAGCCGACAGGATGAGGGCTACACCTTC. Protein product: CASSRQDEGYTF.

Points on this clonotype: The junction differs from germline at one of its ends, possibly a read error. The chain carries TRBV7-9 and TRBJ1-2, with 8 bases matching TRBD1. Germline V gives CDR1 SEHNR, CDR2 FQNEAQ (reference sequence). The CDR3 covers 15 residues. CDR3 in amino acids: CAGSLLQGANYGYTF. CDR3 sequence (DNA): TGTGCCGGCAGCCTCCTACAGGGGGCTAACTATGGCTACACCTTC.

The chain joins TRBV5-1 to TRBJ2-1, with 11 bases matching TRBD1. The ends lost 5 bases at V and 8 bases at J; junction bases unmatched: 9. Germline V lookup: CDR1 SGHRS, CDR2 YFSETQ. The CDR3 runs 15 residues. The CDR3 loop is CASRGGTGGSDEQFF. CDR3 DNA sequence: TGCGCCAGCAGGGGAGGGACAGGGGGATCGGATGAGCAGTTCTTC.

This clonotype was seen many times. CDR3 protein: CSGLGGGKNIQYF. The CDR3 coding sequence is TGCAGTGGCCTTGGAGGCGGCAAAAACATTCAGTACTTC. The chain employs TRBV20-1 and TRBJ2-4; D is perhaps TRBD2 (5 bases). This CDR3 is 13 amino acids long. CDR1 and CDR2 from the germline V gene are DFQATT and SNEGSKA (reference sequence). Trimming pared 7 bases from V and 3 bases from J, leaving 13 bases between.

The chain combines TRBV29-1 with TRBJ2-3; D unresolved. V was trimmed by 5 bases and J by 4 bases, leaving 13 bases between them. CDR1 is SQVTM and CDR2 is ANQGSEA in the germline V gene. There are 13 residues in the CDR3. In DNA form, the CDR3 reads TGCAGCGTTTGGGCCAACGAAGCAGATACGCAGTATTTT. It yields the protein CSVWANEADTQYF.

The table lists this clonotype with a count of one. This chain joins TRBV20-1 and TRBJ2-5; D perhaps matches TRBD2 (5 bases). Germline CDR1 is DFQATT and CDR2 is SNEGSKA (reference sequence). The CDR3 is 16 residues long. The germline V and J ends were trimmed by 0 bases and 1 base, with 15 bases remaining between them. DNA for the CDR3: TGCAGTGCTAGAGAGGGGAGCGTACGTGCCCAAGAGACCCAGTACTTC. Protein: CSAREGSVRAQETQYF.